This T cell receptor beta chain came from a study of CD8 T cells in ankylosing spondylitis. Study results and caveats: Certain motif variants had earlier been reported in reactive arthritis synovial fluid and blood. Several highly homologous variants made up a TCR beta motif that seemed to typify ankylosing spondylitis blood. Disease-linked clones reportedly showed significant enrichment in matched ankylosing spondylitis synovial fluid. CD8+ by phenotype, disease-linked clones were relatively rare in peripheral blood.

CDR1 is LNHNV and CDR2 is YYDKDF in the germline V gene (reference sequence). The CDR3 is 15 residues long. V trimming: 2 bases; J trimming: 8 bases; junction bases outside the gene matches: 7. As the method for making TCR beta libraries, quantitative 5'-RACE with molecular barcodes was used. TCRdb processed the 5' RACE reads anew with MiXCR; each CDR3 protein has one entry. The table has hundreds of thousands of distinct CDR3 sequences, about 10% seen once; the top ten hold roughly 0.51%. This clonotype was seen only a few times. Its target is unknown. This rearrangement joins TRBV15 to TRBJ2-2; 8 bases match TRBD1. This TCR came from a male donor with ankylosing spondylitis. The source material was blood, either unsorted or a sorted T cell fraction (not recorded which). The CDR3 loop reads CATSRQGARRGELFF. CDR3 sequence (DNA): TGTGCCACCAGCAGACAGGGGGCTCGGAGAGGGGAGCTGTTTTTT.